Listed below are T cell receptor beta chains from one sample, sequenced in a study of OX40 agonist ivuxolimab in advanced cancers. TCRdb's copy holds only in-frame clones and misses some; the assay was immunoSEQ multiplex PCR. Of more than 20,000 clones listed, roughly nine tenths are singletons. The sample was CD4+ or CD8+ T cells sorted from blood, taken in a trial of the OX40 agonist ivuxolimab. The receptors come from an adult with an advanced solid tumor such as melanoma, head and neck, liver or kidney cancer. The CDR3 runs from the conserved cysteine through the conserved F or W.

J gene | V gene | CDR3 protein
TRBJ2-7 | TRBV7-8 | CASRADNYEQYF
TRBJ2-2 | TRBV27 | CASSFSAGVTGELFF
TRBJ1-5 | TRBV12-5 | CASGLGGRTQAQHF
TRBJ2-1 | TRBV18 | CASSPLTSGRNPYNEQFF
TRBJ2-3 | TRBV9 | CASSVVGSADTQYF
TRBJ2-7 | TRBV15 | CATSRGAVSYEQYF
TRBJ2-7 | TRBV7-2 | CASSFGKTSGSYEQYF
TRBJ2-7 | TRBV5-6 | CASSLAVLSIYEQYF
TRBJ2-7 | TRBV2 | CASTQEGSPFYEQYF
TRBJ1-1 | TRBV25-1 | CASTRGAHTEAFF
TRBJ2-7 | TRBV7-6 | CASSLAVASDYEQYF